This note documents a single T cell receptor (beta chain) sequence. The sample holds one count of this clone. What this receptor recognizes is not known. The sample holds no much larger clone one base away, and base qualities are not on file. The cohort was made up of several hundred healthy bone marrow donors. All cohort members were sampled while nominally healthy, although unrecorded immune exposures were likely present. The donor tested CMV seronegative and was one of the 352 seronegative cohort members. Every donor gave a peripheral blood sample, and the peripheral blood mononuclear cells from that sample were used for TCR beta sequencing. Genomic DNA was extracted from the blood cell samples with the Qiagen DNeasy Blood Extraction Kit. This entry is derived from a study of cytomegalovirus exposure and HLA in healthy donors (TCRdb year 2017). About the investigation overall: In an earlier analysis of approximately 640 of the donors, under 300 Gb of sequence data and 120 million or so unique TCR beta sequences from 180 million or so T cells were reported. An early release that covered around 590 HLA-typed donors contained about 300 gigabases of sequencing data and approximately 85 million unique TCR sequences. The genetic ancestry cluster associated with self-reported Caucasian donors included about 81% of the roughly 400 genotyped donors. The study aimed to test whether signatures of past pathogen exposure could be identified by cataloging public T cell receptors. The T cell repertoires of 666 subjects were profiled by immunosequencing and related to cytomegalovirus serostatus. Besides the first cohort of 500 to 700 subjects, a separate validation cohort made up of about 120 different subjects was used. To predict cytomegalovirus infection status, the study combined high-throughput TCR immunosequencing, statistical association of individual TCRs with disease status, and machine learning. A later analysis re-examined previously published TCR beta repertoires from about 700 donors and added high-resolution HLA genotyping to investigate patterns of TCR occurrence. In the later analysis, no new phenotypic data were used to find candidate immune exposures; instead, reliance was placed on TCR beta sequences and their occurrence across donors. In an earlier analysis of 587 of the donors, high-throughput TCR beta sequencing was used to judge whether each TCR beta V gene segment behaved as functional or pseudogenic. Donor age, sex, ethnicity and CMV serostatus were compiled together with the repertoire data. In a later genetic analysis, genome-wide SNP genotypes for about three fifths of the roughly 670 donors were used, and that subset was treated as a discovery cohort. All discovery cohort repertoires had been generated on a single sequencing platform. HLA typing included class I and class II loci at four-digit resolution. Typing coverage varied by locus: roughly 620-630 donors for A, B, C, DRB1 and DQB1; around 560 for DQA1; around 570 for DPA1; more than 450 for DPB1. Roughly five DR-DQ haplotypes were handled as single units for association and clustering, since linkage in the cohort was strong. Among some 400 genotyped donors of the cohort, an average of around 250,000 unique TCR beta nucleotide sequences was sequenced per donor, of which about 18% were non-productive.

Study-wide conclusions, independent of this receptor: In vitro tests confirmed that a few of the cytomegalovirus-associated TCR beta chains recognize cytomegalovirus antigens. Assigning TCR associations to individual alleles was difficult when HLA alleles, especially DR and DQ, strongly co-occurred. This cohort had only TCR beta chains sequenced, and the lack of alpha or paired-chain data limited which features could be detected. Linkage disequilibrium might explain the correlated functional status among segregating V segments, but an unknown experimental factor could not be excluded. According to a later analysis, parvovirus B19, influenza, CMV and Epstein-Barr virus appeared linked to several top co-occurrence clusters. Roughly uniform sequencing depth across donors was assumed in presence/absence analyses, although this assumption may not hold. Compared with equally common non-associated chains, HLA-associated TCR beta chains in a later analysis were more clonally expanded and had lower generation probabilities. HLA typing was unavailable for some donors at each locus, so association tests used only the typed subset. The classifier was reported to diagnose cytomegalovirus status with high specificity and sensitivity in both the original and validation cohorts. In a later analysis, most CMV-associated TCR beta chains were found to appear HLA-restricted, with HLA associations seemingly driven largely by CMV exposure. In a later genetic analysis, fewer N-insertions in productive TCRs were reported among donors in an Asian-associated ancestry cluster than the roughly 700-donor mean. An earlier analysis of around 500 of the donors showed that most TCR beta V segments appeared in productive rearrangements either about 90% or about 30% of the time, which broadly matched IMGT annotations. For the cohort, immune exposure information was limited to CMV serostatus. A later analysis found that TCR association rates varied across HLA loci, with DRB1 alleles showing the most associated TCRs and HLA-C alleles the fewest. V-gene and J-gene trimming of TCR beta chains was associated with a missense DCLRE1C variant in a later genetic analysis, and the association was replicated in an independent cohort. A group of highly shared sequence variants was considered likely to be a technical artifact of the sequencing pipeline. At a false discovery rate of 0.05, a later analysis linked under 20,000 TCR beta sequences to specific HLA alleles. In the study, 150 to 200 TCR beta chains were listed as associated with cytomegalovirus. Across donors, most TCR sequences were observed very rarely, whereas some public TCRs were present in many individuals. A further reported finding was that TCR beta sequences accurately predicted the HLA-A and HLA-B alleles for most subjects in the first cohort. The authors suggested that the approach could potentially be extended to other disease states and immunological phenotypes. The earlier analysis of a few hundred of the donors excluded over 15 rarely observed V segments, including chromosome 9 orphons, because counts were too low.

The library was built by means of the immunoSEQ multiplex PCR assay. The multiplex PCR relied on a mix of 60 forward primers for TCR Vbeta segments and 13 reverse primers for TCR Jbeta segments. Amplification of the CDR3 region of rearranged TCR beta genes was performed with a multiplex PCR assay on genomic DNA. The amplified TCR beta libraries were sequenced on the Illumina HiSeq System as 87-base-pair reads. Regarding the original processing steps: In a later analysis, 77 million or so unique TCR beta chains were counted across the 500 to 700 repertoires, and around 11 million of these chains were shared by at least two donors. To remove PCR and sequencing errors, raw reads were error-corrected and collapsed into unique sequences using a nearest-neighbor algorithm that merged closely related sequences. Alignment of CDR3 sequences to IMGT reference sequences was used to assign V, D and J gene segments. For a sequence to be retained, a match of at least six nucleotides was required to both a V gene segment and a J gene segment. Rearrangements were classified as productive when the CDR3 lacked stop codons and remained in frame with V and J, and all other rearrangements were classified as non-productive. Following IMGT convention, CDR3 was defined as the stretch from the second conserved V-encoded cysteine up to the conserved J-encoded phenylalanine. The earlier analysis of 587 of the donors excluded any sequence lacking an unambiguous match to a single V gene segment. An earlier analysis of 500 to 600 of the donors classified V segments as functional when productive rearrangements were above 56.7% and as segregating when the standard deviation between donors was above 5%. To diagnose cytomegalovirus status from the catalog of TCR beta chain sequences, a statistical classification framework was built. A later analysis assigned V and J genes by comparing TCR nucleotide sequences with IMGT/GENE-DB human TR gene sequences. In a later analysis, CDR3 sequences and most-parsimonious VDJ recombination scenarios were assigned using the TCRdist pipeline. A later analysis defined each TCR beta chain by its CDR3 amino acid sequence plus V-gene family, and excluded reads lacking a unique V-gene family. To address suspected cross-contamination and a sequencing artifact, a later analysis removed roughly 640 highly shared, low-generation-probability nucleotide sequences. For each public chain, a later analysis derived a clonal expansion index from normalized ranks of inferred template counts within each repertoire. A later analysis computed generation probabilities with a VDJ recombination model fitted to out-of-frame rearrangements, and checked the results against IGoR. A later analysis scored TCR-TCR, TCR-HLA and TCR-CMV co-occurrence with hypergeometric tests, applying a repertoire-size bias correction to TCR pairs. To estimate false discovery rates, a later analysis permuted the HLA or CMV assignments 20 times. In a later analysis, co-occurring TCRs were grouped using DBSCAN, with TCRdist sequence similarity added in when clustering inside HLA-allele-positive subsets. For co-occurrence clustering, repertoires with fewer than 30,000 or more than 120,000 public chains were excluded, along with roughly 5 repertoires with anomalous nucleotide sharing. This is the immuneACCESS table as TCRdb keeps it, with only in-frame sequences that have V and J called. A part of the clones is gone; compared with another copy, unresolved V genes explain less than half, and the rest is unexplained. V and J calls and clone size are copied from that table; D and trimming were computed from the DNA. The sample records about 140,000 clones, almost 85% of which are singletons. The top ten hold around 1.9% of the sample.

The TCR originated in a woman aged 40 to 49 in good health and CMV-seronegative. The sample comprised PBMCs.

The CDR3 region has the sequence CASSLVAGNEKLFF. The DNA sequence is TGCGCCAGCAGCTTGGTGGCAGGGAATGAAAAACTGTTTTTT. The chain uses TRBV5-1 and TRBJ1-4; a weak D assignment points to TRBD1 (5 bases agree). The germline ends are 8 bases apart after V is trimmed by 0 bases and J by 5 bases. Reading the germline V gene gives CDR1 SGHRS and CDR2 YFSETQ. Its CDR3 holds 14 amino acids, cysteine through phenylalanine. The DNA shown is the 42-base CDR3, in frame from base 1.